This T cell receptor (beta chain) comes out of a study of control samples from healthy donors and cancer patients. Deletions cut 1 base from V and 3 bases from J, with 6 bases between. This CDR3 is 13 amino acids long. CDR1 and CDR2 from the germline V gene are SGHNT and YENEEA. Assay used: immunoSEQ multiplex PCR; TCRdb lists only in-frame clones, some missing. The sample lists fewer than 200,000 clones; 93% were seen once. The gene calls are TRBV11-3 and TRBJ1-2; D possibly corresponds to TRBD1 (6 bases). The sequence was collected from a woman aged 55-69 years in good health. Sequencing was carried out using blood. This chain's CDR3 is CASSLGQDYGYTF. The CDR3 coding sequence is TGTGCCAGCAGCTTAGGACAGGACTATGGCTACACCTTC. The complete variable domain, with remaining parts taken from reference TRBV11-3 and TRBJ1-2, reads EAGVVQSPRYKIIEKKQPVAFWCNPISGHNTLYWYLQNLGQGPELLIRYENEEAVDDSQLPKDRFSAERLKGVDSTLKIQPAELGDSAVYLCASSLGQDYGYTFGSGTRLTVV.